Following are 8 T cell receptor beta chains from one sample sequenced in a study of T cells in Graves' hyperthyroidism and ophthalmopathy. Amplification of TCR beta CDR3 regions used RNA as the template. With the HTBI primer set, the TCR CDR3 went through a first round of RT-PCR. TCRdb itself ran the multiplex PCR reads through MiXCR, one entry per CDR3 protein. The sample has roughly 520,000 distinct CDR3 sequences, around 22% seen once. Source material: blood. The source of these receptors is a young woman with Graves' ophthalmopathy.

Ten or more counts support this clonotype. This chain connects TRBV7-3 to TRBJ2-1; 10 bases align to TRBD2. Germline V gives CDR1 SGHTA, CDR2 FQGTGA. The J segment lost 4 bases and the V segment lost 0 bases, leaving 12 bases of the junction unmatched. This CDR3 comprises 19 residues. CDR3: CASSLTRGLAGDKYNEQFF. The CDR3 bases are TGTGCCAGCAGCTTAACGAGAGGGCTAGCGGGGGACAAGTACAATGAGCAGTTCTTC. The whole variable domain, filled in from reference TRBV7-3 and TRBJ2-1, reads GAGVSQTPSNKVTEKGKYVELRCDPISGHTALYWYRQSLGQGPEFLIYFQGTGAADDSGLPNDRFFAVRPEGSVSTLKIQRTERGDSAVYLCASSLTRGLAGDKYNEQFFGPGTRLTVL.

In its sample, this clonotype was seen many times. The chain joins TRBV6-2 or TRBV6-3 to TRBJ1-2; 7 bases line up with TRBD1. The CDR3 is made up of 14 amino acids. V lost 4 bases, J lost 5 bases, and 7 bases stayed unmatched. Germline V CDR1 and CDR2: MNHEY, SVGEGT. The DNA for the CDR3 is TGTGCCAGCAGTTCCCAGGGGGGAGGATATGGCTACACCTTC. Encoded protein: CASSSQGGGYGYTF.

About this clonotype itself: The CDR3 does not close with the conserved phenylalanine or tryptophan, likely indicating a read error. DNA of the CDR3: TGTGCCAGTAGTATTGGGAGGACAGGAGAGGACAATCAGCCCCAGCATCTT. Translated, it gives CASSIGRTGEDNQPQHL. This sequence joins TRBV19 and TRBJ1-5; TRBD1 aligns across 7 bases. With 3 bases clipped from V and 3 bases from J, the junction kept 11 bases outside the gene matches. The CDR3 totals 17 residues. The germline CDR1 and CDR2 sequences are LNHDA and SQIVND (reference sequence).

CDR3 in DNA: TGCGCCAGCAGCTCGGGACAGGGTTCCGAAGCTTTCTTT. This codes for CASSSGQGSEAFF. This chain uses TRBV5-1 with TRBJ1-1; the match to TRBD1 covers 9 bases. Losses at the gene ends were 3 bases for V and 8 bases for J; bases not matched to a gene: 5. Germline V gene lookup returns CDR1 SGHRS and CDR2 YFSETQ. The CDR3 runs 13 residues.

In this sample, this clonotype turned up many times. V usage is TRBV6-5 and J usage is TRBJ2-7, with D perhaps matching TRBD1 (5 bases). The CDR3 is made up of 16 amino acids. Germline V gene sequence: CDR1 MNHEY, CDR2 SVGAGI. Trimming shortened V by 0 bases and J by 1 base, and 13 bases separated the two germline ends. The CDR3 coding sequence is TGTGCCAGCAGTTACTCCACAGGTTCGGGTTCCTACGAGCAGTACTTC. This translates into CASSYSTGSGSYEQYF.

This clonotype has only a few counts. At one boundary the junction diverges from the germline segment, which might be a read error. V is TRBV12-3 or TRBV12-4 and J is TRBJ1-1; the D gene is possibly TRBD1 (5 bases). CDR3 size: 14 residues. CDR3 in amino acids: CASSLGRVGTEAFF. CDR3 nucleotides: TGCGCCAGCAGCTTGGGCAGGGTTGGCACTGAAGCTTTCTTT.

This clonotype occurred a few times. The chain couples TRBV5-1 to TRBJ2-7, with D hard to call. Germline lookup yields CDR1 SGHRS and CDR2 YFSETQ. CDR3 size: 15 residues. V dropped 2 bases and J dropped 2 bases, with 14 bases sitting between them. The CDR3, as DNA: TGCGCCAGCAGCTTACAACCCGGTGAAGCCTACGAGCAGTACTTC. It codes for CASSLQPGEAYEQYF.

In its sample, this clonotype was seen many times. V is TRBV10-3 and J is TRBJ2-7; 8 positions match TRBD1. This CDR3 has 14 residues. In germline, CDR1 is ENHRY, CDR2 SYGVKD. V shed 6 bases and J 4 bases; nucleotides not matched to a gene: 8. DNA of the CDR3: TGTGCCATCAGCGGGGACAGGCAGGGTTACGAGCAGTACTTC. This translates into CAISGDRQGYEQYF.